This T cell receptor beta chain was captured in a study of HIV-infected patients and healthy controls. The repertoire came from unfractionated whole blood and reflected all unsorted peripheral T cells. A note on this clonotype: Its antigen remains unidentified. Without the conserved terminal phenylalanine or tryptophan, this CDR3 likely stems from a read error. No DNA is shown, since the ends of the CDR3 on it are uncertain; the CDR3 is the one TCRdb lists.

Findings and limits, study-wide: MAIT alpha-chain CDR3s were frequent in healthy controls, depleted in HIV+. Slight age and sex differences between study cohorts did not explain the diversity differences. CDR3 sharing between individuals was lower in HIV-infected patients than in healthy controls.

Alpha and beta constant-region primers primed reverse transcription of 400 to 500 ng RNA. Alpha and beta chain libraries were made separately by chain-specific third strand synthesis with multiplexing indices. The library got P5 and P7 elements plus a second index, then a roughly 25-cycle PCR. Via MiXCR, TCRdb re-called the 5' RACE reads, giving one row per CDR3 protein. Of several thousand distinct CDR3 sequences listed, about 10% are singletons. Germline-derived CDR1 and CDR2 are SGHRS and YFSETQ. Inclusive of both ends, the CDR3 amounts to 14 amino acids. The chain employs TRBV5-1 and TRBJ2-1; TRBD2 reflects the table's D call only, with no check against the DNA. The specimen comprised blood, sampled before antiretroviral therapy. This TCR was sampled from an adult with HIV infection. The CDR3 spells CASSLTSGYNEQVC.